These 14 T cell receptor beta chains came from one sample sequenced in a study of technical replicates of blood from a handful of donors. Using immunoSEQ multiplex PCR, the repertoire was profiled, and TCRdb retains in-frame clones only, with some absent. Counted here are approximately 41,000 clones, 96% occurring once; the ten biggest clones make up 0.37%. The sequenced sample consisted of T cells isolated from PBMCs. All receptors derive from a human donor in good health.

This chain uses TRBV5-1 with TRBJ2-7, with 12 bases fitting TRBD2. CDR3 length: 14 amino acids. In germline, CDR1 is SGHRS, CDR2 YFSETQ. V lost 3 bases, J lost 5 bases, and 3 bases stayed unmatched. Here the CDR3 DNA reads TGCGCCAGCAGCTCACTAGCGGGAGGCCACGAGCAGTACTTC. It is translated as CASSSLAGGHEQYF.

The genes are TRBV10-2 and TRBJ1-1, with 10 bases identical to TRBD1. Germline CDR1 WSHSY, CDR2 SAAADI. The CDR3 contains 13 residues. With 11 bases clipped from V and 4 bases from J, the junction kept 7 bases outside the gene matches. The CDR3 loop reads CASSGTGVTEAFF. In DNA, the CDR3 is TGCGCCTCATCGGGGACAGGGGTCACTGAAGCTTTCTTT.

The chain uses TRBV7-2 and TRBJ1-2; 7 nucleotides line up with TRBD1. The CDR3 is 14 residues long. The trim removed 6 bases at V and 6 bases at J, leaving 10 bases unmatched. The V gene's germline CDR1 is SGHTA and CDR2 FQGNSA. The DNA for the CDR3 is TGTGCCAGCAGTCCCCTCACAGGGGTTAATGGCTACACCTTC. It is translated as CASSPLTGVNGYTF.

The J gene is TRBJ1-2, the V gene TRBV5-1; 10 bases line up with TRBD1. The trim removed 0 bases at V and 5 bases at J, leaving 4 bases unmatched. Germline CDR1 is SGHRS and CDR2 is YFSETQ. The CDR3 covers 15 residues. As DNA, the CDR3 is TGCGCCAGCAGCTTGGGTGGGACAGGGGAATATGGCTACACCTTC. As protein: CASSLGGTGEYGYTF.

The CDR3 DNA follows: TGTGCCAGTAGTGTGGACAGGAAGTATGGCTACACCTTC. The encoded protein is CASSVDRKYGYTF. The V call is TRBV19, the J call TRBJ1-2; 7 nucleotides line up with TRBD1. Trimming took 5 bases from V and 5 from J; bases not matched to a gene: 5. Germline assignment: CDR1 LNHDA and CDR2 SQIVND (reference sequence). CDR3 length: 13 residues.

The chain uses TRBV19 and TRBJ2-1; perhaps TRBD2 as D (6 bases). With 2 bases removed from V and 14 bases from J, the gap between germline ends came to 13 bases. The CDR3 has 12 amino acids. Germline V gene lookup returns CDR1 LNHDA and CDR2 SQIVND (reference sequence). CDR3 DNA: TGTGCCAGTAGTATACGGGCGGGAACGGAGTTCTTC. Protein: CASSIRAGTEFF. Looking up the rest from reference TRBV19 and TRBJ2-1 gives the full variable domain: DGGITQSPKYLFRKEGQNVTLSCEQNLNHDAMYWYRQDPGQGLRLIYYSQIVNDFQKGDIAEGYSVSREKKESFPLTVTSAQKNPTAFYLCASSIRAGTEFFGPGTRLTVL.

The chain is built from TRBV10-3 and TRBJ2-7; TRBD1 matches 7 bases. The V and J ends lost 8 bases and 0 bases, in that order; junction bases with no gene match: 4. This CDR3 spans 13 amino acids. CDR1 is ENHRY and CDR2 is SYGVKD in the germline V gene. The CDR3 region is CAIGRDSSYEQYF. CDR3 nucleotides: TGTGCCATCGGCAGGGACAGCTCCTACGAGCAGTACTTC.

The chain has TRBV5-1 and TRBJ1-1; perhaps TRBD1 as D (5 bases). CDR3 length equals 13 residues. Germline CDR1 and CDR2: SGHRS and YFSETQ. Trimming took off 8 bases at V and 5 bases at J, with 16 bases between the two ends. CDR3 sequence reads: CASFLRAGTEAFF. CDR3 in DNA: TGCGCCAGTTTTCTCAGGGCGGGGACTGAAGCTTTCTTT.

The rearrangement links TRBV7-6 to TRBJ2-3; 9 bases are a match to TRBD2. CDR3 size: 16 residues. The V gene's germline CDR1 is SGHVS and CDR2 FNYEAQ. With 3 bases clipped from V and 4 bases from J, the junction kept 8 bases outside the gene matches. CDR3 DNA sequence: TGTGCCAGCAGCTTCTTTCAGCGGGAGGTAGCAGATACGCAGTATTTT. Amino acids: CASSFFQREVADTQYF.

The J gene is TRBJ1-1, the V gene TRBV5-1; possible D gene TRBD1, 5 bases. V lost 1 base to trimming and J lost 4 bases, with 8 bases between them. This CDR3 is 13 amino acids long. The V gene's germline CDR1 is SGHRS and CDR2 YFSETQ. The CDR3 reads CASSLSGFTEAFF. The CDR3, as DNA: TGCGCCAGCAGCTTGTCAGGGTTCACTGAAGCTTTCTTT.

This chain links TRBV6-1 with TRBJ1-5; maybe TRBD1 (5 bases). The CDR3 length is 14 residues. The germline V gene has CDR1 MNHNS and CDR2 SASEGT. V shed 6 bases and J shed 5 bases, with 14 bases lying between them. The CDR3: CASSRAGGDQPQHF. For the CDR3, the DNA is TGTGCCAGCAGCCGAGCGGGGGGTGATCAGCCCCAGCATTTT.

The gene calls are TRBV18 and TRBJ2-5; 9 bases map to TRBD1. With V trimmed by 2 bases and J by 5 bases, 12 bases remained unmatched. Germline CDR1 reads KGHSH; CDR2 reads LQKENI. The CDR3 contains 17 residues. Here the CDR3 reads CASSPGEMGQGRETQYF. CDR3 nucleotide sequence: TGTGCCAGCTCACCAGGTGAAATGGGACAGGGTCGGGAGACCCAGTACTTC. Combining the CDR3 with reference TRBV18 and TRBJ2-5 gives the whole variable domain NAGVMQNPRHLVRRRGQEARLRCSPMKGHSHVYWYRQLPEEGLKFMVYLQKENIIDESGMPKERFSAEFPKEGPSILRIQQVVRGDSAAYFCASSPGEMGQGRETQYFGPGTRLLVL.

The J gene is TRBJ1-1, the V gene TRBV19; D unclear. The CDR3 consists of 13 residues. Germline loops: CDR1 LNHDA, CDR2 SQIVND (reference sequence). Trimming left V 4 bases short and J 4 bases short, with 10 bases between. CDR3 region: CASSTDLSTEAFF. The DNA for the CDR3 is TGTGCCAGTAGTACAGACTTATCCACTGAAGCTTTCTTT.

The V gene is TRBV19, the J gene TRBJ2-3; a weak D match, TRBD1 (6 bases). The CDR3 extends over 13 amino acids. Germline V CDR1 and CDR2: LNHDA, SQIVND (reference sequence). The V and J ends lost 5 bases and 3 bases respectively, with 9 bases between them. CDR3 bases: TGTGCCAGTAGTGGACAGTTAACAGATACGCAGTATTTT. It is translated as CASSGQLTDTQYF. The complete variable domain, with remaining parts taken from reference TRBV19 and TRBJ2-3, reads DGGITQSPKYLFRKEGQNVTLSCEQNLNHDAMYWYRQDPGQGLRLIYYSQIVNDFQKGDIAEGYSVSREKKESFPLTVTSAQKNPTAFYLCASSGQLTDTQYFGPGTRLTVL.